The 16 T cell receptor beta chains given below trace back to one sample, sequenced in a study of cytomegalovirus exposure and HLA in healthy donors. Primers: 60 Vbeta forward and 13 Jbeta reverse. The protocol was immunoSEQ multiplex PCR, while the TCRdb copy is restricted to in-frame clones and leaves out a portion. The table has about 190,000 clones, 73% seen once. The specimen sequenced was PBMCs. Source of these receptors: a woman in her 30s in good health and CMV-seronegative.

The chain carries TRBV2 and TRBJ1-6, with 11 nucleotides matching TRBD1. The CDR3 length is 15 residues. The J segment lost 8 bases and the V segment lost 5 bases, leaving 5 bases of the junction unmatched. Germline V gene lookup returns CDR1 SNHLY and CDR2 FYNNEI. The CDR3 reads CASSPPGQGDSPLHF. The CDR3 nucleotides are TGTGCCAGCAGTCCTCCGGGACAGGGGGATTCACCCCTCCACTTT.

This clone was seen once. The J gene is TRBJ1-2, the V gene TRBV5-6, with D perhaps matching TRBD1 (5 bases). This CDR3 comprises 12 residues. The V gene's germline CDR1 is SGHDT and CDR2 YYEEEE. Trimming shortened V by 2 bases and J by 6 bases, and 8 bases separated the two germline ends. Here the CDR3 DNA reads TGTGCCAGCAGCTTAGAAGGGGATGGCTACACCTTC. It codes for CASSLEGDGYTF.

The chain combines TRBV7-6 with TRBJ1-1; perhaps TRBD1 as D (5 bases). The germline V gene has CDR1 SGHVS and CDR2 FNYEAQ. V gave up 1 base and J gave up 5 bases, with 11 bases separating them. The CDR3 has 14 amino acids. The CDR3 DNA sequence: TGTGCCAGCAGCTTAGGGGGTCCAGGGACTGAAGCTTTCTTT. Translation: CASSLGGPGTEAFF.

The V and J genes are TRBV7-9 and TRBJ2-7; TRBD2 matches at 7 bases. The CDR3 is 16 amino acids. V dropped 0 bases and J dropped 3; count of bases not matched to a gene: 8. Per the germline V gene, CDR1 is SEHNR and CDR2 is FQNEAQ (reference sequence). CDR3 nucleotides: TGTGCCAGCAGCTTAGCCCCCGCGGGAGTGGACTACGAGCAGTACTTC. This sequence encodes CASSLAPAGVDYEQYF. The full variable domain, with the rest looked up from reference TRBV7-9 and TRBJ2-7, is DTGVSQNPRHKITKRGQNVTFRCDPISEHNRLYWYRQTLGQGPEFLTYFQNEAQLEKSRLLSDRFSAERPKGSFSTLEIQRTEQGDSAMYLCASSLAPAGVDYEQYFGPGTRLTVT.

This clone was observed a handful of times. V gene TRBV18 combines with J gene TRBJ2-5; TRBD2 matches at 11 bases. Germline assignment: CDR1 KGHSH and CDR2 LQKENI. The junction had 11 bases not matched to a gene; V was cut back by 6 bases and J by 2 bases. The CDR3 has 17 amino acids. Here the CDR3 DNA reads TGTGCCAGCTCGCTTTCCCCTAGCGGGGGGTCACAAGAGACCCAGTACTTC. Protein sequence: CASSLSPSGGSQETQYF.

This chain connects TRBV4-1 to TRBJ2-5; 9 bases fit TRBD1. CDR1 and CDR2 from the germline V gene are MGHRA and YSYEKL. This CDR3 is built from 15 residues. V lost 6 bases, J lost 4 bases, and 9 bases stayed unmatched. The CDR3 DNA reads TGCGCCAGCAGTACTCTGAGGACAGGGGTAGAGACCCAGTACTTC. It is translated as CASSTLRTGVETQYF.

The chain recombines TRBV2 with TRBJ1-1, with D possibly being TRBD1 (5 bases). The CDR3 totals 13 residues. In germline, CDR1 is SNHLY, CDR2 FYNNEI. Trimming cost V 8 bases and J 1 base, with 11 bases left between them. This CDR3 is CASRSTGNTEAFF. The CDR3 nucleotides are TGTGCCAGCCGGAGCACAGGGAACACTGAAGCTTTCTTT.

The CDR3, as DNA: TGTGCCAGCAGTTGGGACAGGGTAAAGCCCCAGCATTTT. This codes for CASSWDRVKPQHF. The chain is built from TRBV6-6 and TRBJ1-5; 9 positions match TRBD1. The trim removed 4 bases at V and 8 bases at J, leaving 3 bases unmatched. Germline V lookup: CDR1 MNHNY, CDR2 SVGAGI (reference sequence). The CDR3 loop spans 13 amino acids.

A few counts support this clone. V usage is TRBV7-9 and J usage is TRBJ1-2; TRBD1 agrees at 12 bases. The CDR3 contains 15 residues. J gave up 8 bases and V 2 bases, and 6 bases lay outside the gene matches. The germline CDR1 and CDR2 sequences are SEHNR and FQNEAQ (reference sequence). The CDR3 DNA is TGTGCCAGCAGCTTATCCGGGACAGGGGGCGACGGCTACACCTTC. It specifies CASSLSGTGGDGYTF.

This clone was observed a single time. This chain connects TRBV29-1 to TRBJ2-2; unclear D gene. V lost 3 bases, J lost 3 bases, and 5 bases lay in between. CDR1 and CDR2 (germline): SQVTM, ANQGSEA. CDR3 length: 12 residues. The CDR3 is CSVEADTGELFF. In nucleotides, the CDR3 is TGCAGCGTTGAGGCTGACACCGGGGAGCTGTTTTTT.

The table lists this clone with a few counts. The CDR3 sequence: CASSPSHLTGRIYEQYF. The CDR3 region has the DNA TGTGCCAGCTCACCAAGCCACCTGACAGGGAGAATATACGAGCAGTACTTC. The chain recombines TRBV18 with TRBJ2-7; 7 bases fit TRBD1. This CDR3 has 17 residues. The germline CDR1 and CDR2 sequences are KGHSH and LQKENI. Trimming cost V 2 bases and J 4 bases; bases outside gene matches: 14.

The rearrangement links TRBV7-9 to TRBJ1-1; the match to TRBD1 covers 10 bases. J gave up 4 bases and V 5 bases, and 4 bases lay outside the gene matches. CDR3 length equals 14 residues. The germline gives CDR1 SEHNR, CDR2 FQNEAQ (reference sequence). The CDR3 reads CASSHRDRGTEAFF. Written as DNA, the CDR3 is TGTGCCAGCAGCCACCGGGACAGGGGCACTGAAGCTTTCTTT.

CDR3 amino acids: CASSMRTGHYEQYF. The CDR3 bases are TGTGCCAGCAGTATGCGGACAGGGCACTACGAGCAGTACTTC. The rearrangement links TRBV27 to TRBJ2-7, with TRBD1 matching 8 bases. The V gene's germline CDR1 is MNHEY and CDR2 SMNVEV (reference sequence). This CDR3 region has 14 residues. With V trimmed by 5 bases and J by 3 bases, 6 bases remained unmatched.

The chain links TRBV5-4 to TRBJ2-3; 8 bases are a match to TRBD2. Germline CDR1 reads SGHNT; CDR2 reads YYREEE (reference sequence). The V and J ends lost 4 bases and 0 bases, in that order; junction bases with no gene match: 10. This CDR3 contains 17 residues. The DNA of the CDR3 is TGTGCCAGCAGCCTACTCCTGACGGGAGGGAGCACAGATACGCAGTATTTT. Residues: CASSLLLTGGSTDTQYF.

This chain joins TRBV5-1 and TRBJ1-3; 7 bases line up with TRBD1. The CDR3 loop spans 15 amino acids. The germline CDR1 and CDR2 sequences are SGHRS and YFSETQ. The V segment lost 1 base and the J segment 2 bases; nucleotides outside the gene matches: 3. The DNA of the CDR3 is TGCGCCAGCAGCTTGTCTACAGGGGCTGGAAACACCATATATTTT. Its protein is CASSLSTGAGNTIYF.

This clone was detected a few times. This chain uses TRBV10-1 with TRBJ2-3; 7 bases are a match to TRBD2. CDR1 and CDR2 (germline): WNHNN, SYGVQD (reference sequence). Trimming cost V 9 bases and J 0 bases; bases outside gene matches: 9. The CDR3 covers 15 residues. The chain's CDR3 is CASSPLAGSTDTQYF. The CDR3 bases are TGCGCCAGTAGCCCATTAGCGGGTAGCACAGATACGCAGTATTTT.